This is a list of T cell receptor beta chains from one sample in a study of blood T cell repertoires in COVID-19. Profiling relied on immunoSEQ multiplex PCR, and the TCRdb table lists in-frame clones only, not all of them. The table shows around 250,000 clones, with about 91% occurring only once. The sequencing input was PBMCs or T cells enriched from blood (not recorded which). The receptors derive from a woman aged 40 to 55 with acute COVID-19. The CDR3 runs from the conserved cysteine through the conserved F or W. The D gene is left open where the match is weak. Not all rows give a size; the values are once, few, many and, for expanded clones, a class.

D gene	V gene	J gene	clone size	CDR3 protein	CDR3 DNA
TRBD2	TRBV19	TRBJ2-7	-	CASSGASGMLEQYF	TGTGCCAGTAGTGGGGCTAGCGGGATGCTCGAGCAGTACTTC
-	TRBV3-1/TRBV3-2	TRBJ1-3	-	CASSQDREVSGNTIYF	TGTGCCAGCAGCCAAGATCGGGAAGTTTCTGGAAACACCATATATTTT
-	TRBV11-2	TRBJ2-5	-	CASSLDGGWQETQYF	TGTGCCAGCAGCTTAGATGGGGGGTGGCAAGAGACCCAGTACTTC
TRBD1	TRBV18	TRBJ2-7	-	CASSPPGQLGGEQYF	TGTGCCAGCTCACCTCCGGGACAGCTTGGGGGCGAGCAGTACTTC
-	TRBV11-3	TRBJ2-3	-	CASSIGGVIDTQYF	TGTGCCAGCAGCATCGGAGGGGTTATCGATACGCAGTATTTT
-	TRBV6-5	TRBJ1-1	once	CASGTGVNTEAFF	TGTGCCAGCGGGACGGGGGTGAACACTGAAGCTTTCTTT
-	TRBV27	TRBJ1-2	-	CASSLGWRGGNYGYTF	TGTGCCAGCAGTTTGGGGTGGAGGGGAGGGAACTATGGCTACACCTTC
-	TRBV7-8	TRBJ1-1	-	CASSLGLLGGTEAFF	TGTGCCAGCAGCTTAGGACTCTTGGGAGGGACTGAAGCTTTCTTT
-	TRBV2	TRBJ2-6	-	CASSEQGANVLTF	TGTGCCAGCAGTGAACAGGGGGCCAACGTCCTGACTTTC
TRBD1	TRBV18	TRBJ1-5	-	CASSPSQGWLAGPQHF	TGTGCCAGCTCACCCTCACAGGGGTGGTTAGCAGGGCCCCAGCATTTT
-	TRBV5-1	TRBJ2-3	-	CASSAGSSTDTQYF	TGCGCCAGCAGCGCAGGGTCTAGCACAGATACGCAGTATTTT
-	TRBV9	TRBJ1-2	-	CASSVLPDYGYTF	TGTGCCAGCAGCGTATTGCCGGACTATGGCTACACCTTC
-	TRBV27	TRBJ1-5	-	CASSFRGVSNQPQHF	TGTGCCAGCAGTTTTCGGGGGGTAAGCAATCAGCCCCAGCATTTT
TRBD1	TRBV9	TRBJ1-3	-	CASEQGASGNTIYF	TGTGCCAGCGAACAGGGGGCCTCTGGAAACACCATATATTTT
TRBD1	TRBV19	TRBJ1-2	-	CASSLRQGLDGYTF	TGTGCCAGTAGTTTAAGACAGGGATTGGATGGCTACACCTTC
TRBD2	TRBV28	TRBJ2-2	-	CASPPAGYTGELFF	TGTGCCAGCCCCCCAGCGGGGTACACCGGGGAGCTGTTTTTT
-	TRBV24-1	TRBJ1-5	-	CATSDPSGTGDSNQPQHF	TGTGCCACCAGTGACCCCTCCGGGACGGGAGATAGCAATCAGCCCCAGCATTTT
TRBD2	TRBV6-4	TRBJ2-2	few	CASSDSLAGSTGELFF	TGTGCCAGCAGTGACTCCCTAGCGGGATCAACCGGGGAGCTGTTTTTT
-	TRBV5-1	TRBJ2-7	-	CASSLVNYEQYF	TGCGCCAGCAGCTTGGTTAACTACGAGCAGTACTTC
-	TRBV4-1	TRBJ1-1	-	CASSQQSRNTEAFF	TGCGCCAGCAGCCAACAAAGTAGGAACACTGAAGCTTTCTTT
TRBD2	TRBV27	TRBJ2-1	-	CASGTSGINEQFF	TGTGCCAGCGGGACTAGCGGGATCAATGAGCAGTTCTTC
TRBD1	TRBV14	TRBJ1-1	-	CASSQLRTGMNTEAFF	TGTGCCAGCAGCCAACTACGGACAGGTATGAACACTGAAGCTTTCTTT
TRBD1	TRBV18	TRBJ1-5	-	CASSLSGTGVLSNQPQHF	TGTGCCAGCTCACTATCCGGGACAGGGGTGTTGAGCAATCAGCCCCAGCATTTT
TRBD2	TRBV28	TRBJ2-1	-	CASRGLAGGWNEQFF	TGTGCCAGTAGGGGACTAGCGGGAGGGTGGAATGAGCAGTTCTTC
-	TRBV30	TRBJ1-2	-	CAWKRGPYYGYTF	TGTGCCTGGAAACGAGGGCCCTACTATGGCTACACCTTC
TRBD1	TRBV24-1	TRBJ2-1	-	CATSPGTGGVGSYNEQFF	TGTGCCACCAGCCCCGGGACAGGGGGAGTAGGCTCCTACAATGAGCAGTTCTTC
-	TRBV7-2	TRBJ2-5	-	CASSLGQGPETQYF	TGTGCCAGCAGCTTAGGCCAGGGGCCAGAGACCCAGTACTTC
-	TRBV24-1	TRBJ1-2	-	CATSDSGQNYGYTF	TGTGCCACCAGTGATAGCGGCCAGAACTATGGCTACACCTTC
-	TRBV11-2	TRBJ2-7	-	CASSPPVKAEIAEQYF	TGTGCCAGCAGCCCCCCTGTGAAAGCGGAAATAGCCGAGCAGTACTTC
TRBD2	TRBV20-1	TRBJ2-7	-	CSASGLARGSSYEQYF	TGCAGTGCTAGTGGACTAGCGAGAGGATCCTCCTACGAGCAGTACTTC
TRBD1	TRBV5-1	TRBJ1-1	-	CASRLGQGTMNTEAFF	TGCGCCAGCAGGTTGGGACAGGGGACCATGAACACTGAAGCTTTCTTT